The 19 T cell receptor beta chains reported below all come from one sample, sequenced in a study of radiotherapy plus CTLA-4 blockade in lung cancer. This table comes from immunoSEQ multiplex PCR, and its TCRdb copy is limited to in-frame clones, with some not included. The table has roughly 98,000 clones, roughly four fifths seen once. The source material was peripheral blood, sampled from a patient treated with radiotherapy plus ipilimumab. The receptors stem from a human donor with non-small cell lung cancer who had a partial response to radiotherapy plus ipilimumab.

The V call is TRBV2, the J call TRBJ1-1; no definite D call. The V end lost 5 bases, the J end lost 5 bases, and 12 bases lay between the germline ends. Germline V CDR1 and CDR2: SNHLY, FYNNEI. The length of the CDR3 is 13 residues. DNA of the CDR3: TGTGCCAGCAGTCGCGGGGAAAGGACTGAAGCTTTCTTT. The encoded protein is CASSRGERTEAFF.

The gene calls are TRBV12-1 and TRBJ2-7; TRBD1 is the table's D call and was not checked against the DNA. TRBV12-1 is termed a pseudogene. The CDR3 is 15 residues long. The CDR3 loop is CASSLGEGTGVEQYF. The DNA of the CDR3 is TGTGCCAGCAGCCTTGGGGAGGGGACAGGGGTCGAGCAGTACTTC.

The V call is TRBV28, the J call TRBJ2-2, with 10 bases fitting TRBD1. J gave up 6 bases and V 7 bases, and 14 bases lay outside the gene matches. The CDR3 spans 17 residues. The germline gives CDR1 MDHEN, CDR2 SYDVKM. For the CDR3, the DNA is TGTGCCAGCAAGCCCTCGACAGGGGGCGCATGGGCCGGGGAGCTGTTTTTT. Translation gives CASKPSTGGAWAGELFF.

The V call is TRBV19, the J call TRBJ2-7; D is perhaps TRBD2 (6 bases). Between the trimmed V and J ends, which lost 3 bases and 2 bases, there was a span of 11 bases. Germline CDR1 is LNHDA and CDR2 is SQIVND (reference sequence). This CDR3 comprises 14 residues. The CDR3 region is CASSITGDPYEQYF. DNA for the CDR3: TGTGCCAGTAGTATTACGGGGGACCCCTACGAGCAGTACTTC.

This clone has only a few counts. The chain carries TRBV18 and TRBJ1-4; no clear D gene. V was clipped by 0 bases and J by 6 bases, with 5 bases between them. The CDR3 totals 13 residues. Per germline, CDR1 KGHSH and CDR2 LQKENI. CDR3 protein: CASSPPADEKLFF. DNA of the CDR3: TGTGCCAGCTCACCACCGGCAGATGAAAAACTGTTTTTT. The full variable domain, with the rest looked up from reference TRBV18 and TRBJ1-4, is NAGVMQNPRHLVRRRGQEARLRCSPMKGHSHVYWYRQLPEEGLKFMVYLQKENIIDESGMPKERFSAEFPKEGPSILRIQQVVRGDSAAYFCASSPPADEKLFFGSGTQLSVL.

J is TRBJ1-3 and V is TRBV6-6, with a possible D match to TRBD1 (5 bases). In germline, CDR1 is MNHNY, CDR2 SVGAGI (reference sequence). CDR3 length: 15 amino acids. V shed 6 bases and J shed 2 bases, with 14 bases lying between them. In DNA, the CDR3 is TGTGCCAGCAGACCAACCCAGGGTGCTGGAAACACCATATATTTT. It is translated as CASRPTQGAGNTIYF.

Comment on this clone: Without the conserved terminal phenylalanine or tryptophan, this CDR3 likely stems from a read error. The DNA is omitted, as the CDR3 cannot be located on it reliably, and the CDR3 follows TCRdb's listing. CDR3 region: CASSPTGGPPFL. The chain uses TRBV28 and TRBJ1-5; the table's D call TRBD1 went unverified against the DNA. In germline, CDR1 is MDHEN, CDR2 SYDVKM. The CDR3 is 12 amino acids long, termini counted.

The chain employs TRBV7-3 and TRBJ2-3, with D perhaps matching TRBD2 (6 bases). This CDR3 has 16 amino acids. V was clipped by 4 bases and J by 4 bases, with 18 bases between them. CDR1 and CDR2 (germline): SGHTA, FQGTGA. The CDR3 sequence: CASSSFSGGRADTQYF. The DNA of the CDR3 is TGTGCCAGCAGCTCGTTTAGCGGAGGTCGGGCAGATACGCAGTATTTT.

V is TRBV7-2 and J is TRBJ2-1, with TRBD1 matching 11 bases. The junction had 11 bases not matched to a gene; V was cut back by 6 bases and J by 10 bases. The CDR3 covers 15 residues. CDR1 is SGHTA, CDR2 FQGNSA, per germline. CDR3 sequence (DNA): TGTGCCAGCAGTGCCGACAGGACAGGGGGCCGGGAGCAGTTCTTC. Amino acids: CASSADRTGGREQFF.

The chain couples TRBV28 to TRBJ2-2; D is possibly TRBD2 (5 bases). With 7 bases removed from V and 7 bases from J, the gap between germline ends came to 16 bases. Germline loops: CDR1 MDHEN, CDR2 SYDVKM. This CDR3 region has 14 residues. CDR3 loop: CASTLGSTSGELFF. The DNA of the CDR3 is TGTGCCAGCACCTTGGGGAGTACTAGCGGGGAGCTGTTTTTT.

The chain joins TRBV29-1 to TRBJ2-1; 15 nucleotides agree with TRBD2. CDR1 and CDR2 (germline): SQVTM, ANQGSEA. This CDR3 has 14 residues. The V gene end was trimmed by 8 bases and the J gene end by 8 bases; junction bases not matched to a gene: 7. The CDR3 nucleotides read TGCAGCTCCTCCGGGACTAGCGGGGGGCATGAGCAGTTCTTC. Protein product: CSSSGTSGGHEQFF.

The chain links TRBV10-1 to TRBJ2-1; a weak D match, TRBD1 (7 bases). V was pared by 5 bases and J by 4 bases, with 18 bases between. The CDR3 length is 16 residues. Germline V CDR1 and CDR2: WNHNN, SYGVQD (reference sequence). CDR3 sequence reads: CASSISATGTYNEQFF. The CDR3 region has the DNA TGCGCCAGCAGTATATCAGCGACAGGGACTTACAATGAGCAGTTCTTC.

This chain connects TRBV19 to TRBJ2-5; 7 bases fit TRBD2. CDR1 and CDR2 (germline): LNHDA, SQIVND (reference sequence). The trim removed 6 bases at V and 5 bases at J, leaving 6 bases unmatched. The CDR3 totals 13 residues. This CDR3 is CASSGRNEETQYF. The CDR3 DNA reads TGTGCCAGTAGCGGGAGGAACGAGGAGACCCAGTACTTC.

There are many counts of this clone. The chain couples TRBV6-1 to TRBJ2-7; D ambiguous. Trimming took 5 bases from V and 12 from J, leaving 14 bases between them. The CDR3 is made up of 11 amino acids. Per the germline V gene, CDR1 is MNHNS and CDR2 is SASEGT. Written as DNA, the CDR3 is TGTGCCAGCAGTTATGATGCGTTTAGGTACTTC. Translation gives CASSYDAFRYF.

The V gene is TRBV7-2, the J gene TRBJ2-3; TRBD1 might be the D (5 bases). V was cut by 1 base and J by 1 base, with 9 bases left in between. The length of the CDR3 is 15 residues. The germline V gene has CDR1 SGHTA and CDR2 FQGNSA. The CDR3: CASSLVGRGTDTQYF. The CDR3 DNA reads as TGTGCCAGCAGCTTAGTTGGCAGGGGCACAGATACGCAGTATTTT.

The chain links TRBV9 to TRBJ2-7, with 8 bases fitting TRBD1. Germline lookup yields CDR1 SGDLS and CDR2 YYNGEE. V lost 3 bases, J lost 2 bases, and 10 bases stayed unmatched. The CDR3 consists of 16 residues. The DNA of the CDR3 is TGTGCCAGCAGCGCCGACAGGGGCCAGTCACCCTACGAGCAGTACTTC. Translating it yields CASSADRGQSPYEQYF.

The V and J genes are TRBV5-6 and TRBJ2-5, with a tentative D call TRBD2 (5 bases). CDR3 length: 15 amino acids. The V end was cut by 0 bases, the J end by 3 bases, with 12 bases between. CDR1 is SGHDT, CDR2 YYEEEE, per germline. The CDR3 protein is CASSLELAGEETQYF. The CDR3 DNA reads TGTGCCAGCAGCTTGGAACTCGCGGGCGAAGAGACCCAGTACTTC. The whole variable domain, filled in from reference TRBV5-6 and TRBJ2-5, reads DAGVTQSPTHLIKTRGQQVTLRCSPKSGHDTVSWYQQALGQGPQFIFQYYEEEERQRGNFPDRFSGHQFPNYSSELNVNALLLGDSALYLCASSLELAGEETQYFGPGTRLLVL.

The V and J genes are TRBV11-2 and TRBJ2-3, with 11 bases matching TRBD2. V lost 7 bases and J lost 6; bases outside the gene matches: 9. This CDR3 has 15 residues. CDR1 and CDR2 (germline): SGHAT, FQNNGV. The CDR3 spells CASTITSGSPDTQYF. The CDR3 nucleotides are TGTGCCAGCACCATAACTAGCGGGAGTCCGGATACGCAGTATTTT.

The V call is TRBV28, the J call TRBJ1-2; 8 nucleotides align to TRBD1. V trimming: 6 bases; J trimming: 8 bases; junction bases outside the gene matches: 11. CDR1 is MDHEN and CDR2 is SYDVKM in the germline V gene. This CDR3 region has 14 residues. The CDR3 sequence: CASSIGQGYTGYTF. The DNA of the CDR3 is TGTGCCAGCAGCATTGGACAGGGATACACCGGCTACACCTTC.